A single sample gave rise to the 18 T cell receptor beta chains below, sequenced in a study of blood T cells in healthy people across ages. Sample-barcoded 5' priming and a J-beta primer mix drove a second PCR of about 6 to 12 cycles. TCRdb itself ran the 5' RACE reads through MiXCR, one entry per CDR3 protein. In the table there are about 670,000 distinct CDR3 sequences, approximately 52% of which are singletons. Sequencing used blood. Receptor source: a woman aged 80 or older in good health.

The chain is built from TRBV20-1 and TRBJ2-1, with D perhaps TRBD1 or TRBD2 (5 bases each). The CDR3 covers 14 residues. Deletions cut 5 bases from V and 4 bases from J, with 15 bases between. The germline V gene encodes CDR1 DFQATT and CDR2 SNEGSKA (reference sequence). Written as DNA, the CDR3 is TGCAGTGCTCCTAGACAGACGGGATACAATGAGCAGTTCTTC. Protein product: CSAPRQTGYNEQFF.

The chain links TRBV20-1 to TRBJ2-1; 10 nucleotides agree with TRBD1. Germline values: CDR1 DFQATT, CDR2 SNEGSKA (reference sequence). The CDR3 is 15 residues long. The V and J ends lost 4 bases and 7 bases, in that order; junction bases with no gene match: 10. The CDR3 reads CSANAGQGNLNEQFF. The CDR3 DNA is TGCAGTGCTAACGCGGGACAGGGGAATTTGAATGAGCAGTTCTTC.

The chain joins TRBV18 to TRBJ2-2; D gene ambiguous. From germline, CDR1 is KGHSH and CDR2 LQKENI. The CDR3 spans 14 residues. Deletions cut 4 bases from V and 6 bases from J, with 12 bases between. The CDR3 DNA follows: TGTGCCAGCTCACAGCGAGTTGAATCCGGGGAGCTGTTTTTT. Its translation: CASSQRVESGELFF. The variable domain in full, with the rest retrieved from reference TRBV18 and TRBJ2-2, is NAGVMQNPRHLVRRRGQEARLRCSPMKGHSHVYWYRQLPEEGLKFMVYLQKENIIDESGMPKERFSAEFPKEGPSILRIQQVVRGDSAAYFCASSQRVESGELFFGEGSRLTVL.

The chain is built from TRBV27 and TRBJ2-5; no clear D. V lost 5 bases, J lost 5 bases, and 12 bases lay in between. The CDR3 has 13 residues. Germline values: CDR1 MNHEY, CDR2 SMNVEV (reference sequence). DNA of the CDR3: TGTGCCAGCAGTGTCAAGCCCGGGGAGACCCAGTACTTC. This sequence encodes CASSVKPGETQYF.

Concerning this clonotype: Because the CDR3's place on the DNA is in doubt, the DNA is left out and the CDR3 is given as listed by TCRdb. The chain recombines TRBV6-5 with TRBJ1-2; the tabulated D call, TRBD1, remains unverified against the DNA. Germline V lookup: CDR1 MNHEY, CDR2 SVGAGI. The CDR3 is 16 amino acids in total, end residues counted. The CDR3 sequence is CTSSRDSLGDNYGCTF.

The chain employs TRBV7-9 and TRBJ2-1; no definite D call. Germline-derived CDR1 and CDR2 are SEHNR and FQNEAQ (reference sequence). CDR3 length: 17 residues. With 3 bases removed from V and 0 bases from J, the gap between germline ends came to 15 bases. CDR3 residues: CASSFFKSGSSYNEQFF. CDR3 nucleotide sequence: TGTGCCAGCAGCTTTTTTAAGTCGGGCAGCTCCTACAATGAGCAGTTCTTC.

This clonotype was observed at least ten times. The chain couples TRBV28 to TRBJ2-1; the D gene is possibly TRBD2 (5 bases). The CDR3 runs 14 residues. V lost 10 bases and J 5 bases, leaving 18 bases between the germline ends. Germline V gives CDR1 MDHEN, CDR2 SYDVKM. For the CDR3, the DNA is TGTGCCATAAAGATGTCGGGGATTCACAATGAGCAGTTCTTC. Its translation: CAIKMSGIHNEQFF.

This rearrangement joins TRBV12-3 or TRBV12-4 to TRBJ1-2; a possible D gene is TRBD1 (5 bases). Trimming took off 6 bases at V and 3 bases at J, with 20 bases between the two ends. The length of the CDR3 is 16 residues. The CDR3 spells CASSYDRSSLDYGYTF. The CDR3 coding sequence is TGTGCCAGCAGCTACGACAGATCCTCACTTGACTATGGCTACACCTTC.

This clonotype turned up a few times. V usage is TRBV2 and J usage is TRBJ1-5; TRBD1 might be the D (5 bases). Per the germline V gene, CDR1 is SNHLY and CDR2 is FYNNEI. V was cut by 2 bases and J by 2 bases, with 10 bases left in between. This CDR3 is built from 15 residues. The CDR3 reads CASSERGEGNQPQHF. As DNA, the CDR3 is TGTGCCAGCAGTGAAAGAGGGGAGGGCAATCAGCCCCAGCATTTT.

The rearrangement joins TRBV7-9 to TRBJ2-7; D perhaps matches TRBD2 (6 bases). V was pared by 1 base and J by 7 bases, with 11 bases between. The germline V gene has CDR1 SEHNR and CDR2 FQNEAQ (reference sequence). This CDR3 contains 13 residues. The CDR3 nucleotides read TGTGCCAGCAGCTTAGATCCCCGGGAGGAGCAGTACTTC. Residues: CASSLDPREEQYF.

V is TRBV29-1 and J is TRBJ2-2; 7 nucleotides line up with TRBD1. The CDR3 loop spans 12 amino acids. With V trimmed by 5 bases and J by 8 bases, 5 bases remained unmatched. Germline V lookup: CDR1 SQVTM, CDR2 ANQGSEA. CDR3 nucleotides: TGCAGCGTTAACAGGGGCAGAGGGGAGCTGTTTTTT. Its protein is CSVNRGRGELFF.

Points on this clonotype: It may be a read error: a sequence one base away is much more abundant. V usage is TRBV14 and J usage is TRBJ2-3; 10 nucleotides align to TRBD2. CDR3 length: 19 amino acids. Germline CDR1 and CDR2: SGHDN and FVKESK. This chain's CDR3 is CASSQIPLLAGASTATQYF. The CDR3 coding sequence is TGTGCCAGCAGCCAAATCCCCCTTCTAGCGGGGGCGAGCACAGCTACGCAGTATTTT.

This clonotype was counted at least ten times. The junction departs from the called germline gene at one end, perhaps through a read error. The genes are TRBV7-2 and TRBJ2-1, with TRBD1 matching over 7 bases. Germline values: CDR1 SGHTA, CDR2 FQGNSA. The CDR3 covers 13 residues. The CDR3 is CAGSLDRANEQFF. As DNA, the CDR3 is TGTGCCGGCAGCTTAGACAGGGCGAATGAGCAGTTCTTC.

This clonotype was counted a few times. V usage is TRBV12-3 or TRBV12-4 and J usage is TRBJ1-6; 8 bases match TRBD1. CDR3 length: 15 residues. The junction had 6 bases not matched to a gene; V was cut back by 1 base and J by 10 bases. This CDR3 is CASSLGTGTGSPLHF. The CDR3 DNA follows: TGTGCCAGCAGTTTAGGGACAGGGACTGGATCACCCCTCCACTTT.

The V and J genes are TRBV20-1 and TRBJ1-2, with a weak D call TRBD1 (6 bases). CDR3 length: 15 amino acids. The V end lost 2 bases, the J end lost 2 bases, and 15 bases lay between the germline ends. Looked up from germline, CDR1 is DFQATT and CDR2 is SNEGSKA (reference sequence). The CDR3: CSARPPGGANYGYTF. As DNA, the CDR3 is TGCAGTGCTAGACCTCCTGGGGGGGCCAACTATGGCTACACCTTC.

The rearrangement uses TRBV20-1 and TRBJ1-2, with a weak D call TRBD1 (5 bases). The V and J ends lost 1 base and 4 bases respectively, with 13 bases between them. Per germline, CDR1 DFQATT and CDR2 SNEGSKA (reference sequence). This CDR3 has 14 amino acids. DNA of the CDR3: TGCAGTGCTAGAGCCCAGGGTCTTTCCTATGGCTACACCTTC. Protein sequence: CSARAQGLSYGYTF.

V and J are TRBV25-1 and TRBJ2-7; 8 positions agree with TRBD1. CDR3 length: 13 residues. Germline trimming cut 7 bases from V and 2 bases from J; bases unmatched to any gene: 4. Germline CDR1 MGHDK, CDR2 SYGVNS. CDR3 DNA: TGTGCCAGCACTAGGACAGGGACCTACGAGCAGTACTTC. Translating it yields CASTRTGTYEQYF.

As to this clonotype: Given a much more abundant clone one base away, this may be a read error. The V gene is TRBV9, the J gene TRBJ2-1; no clear D gene. The CDR3 runs 12 residues. Between the trimmed V and J ends, which lost 3 bases and 8 bases, there was a span of 9 bases. CDR1 and CDR2 (germline): SGDLS, YYNGEE. The CDR3 sequence is CASSAERDEQFF. CDR3 nucleotide sequence: TGTGCCAGCAGCGCCGAAAGGGATGAGCAGTTCTTC. Full variable domain (outside the CDR3, taken from reference TRBV9 and TRBJ2-1): DSGVTQTPKHLITATGQRVTLRCSPRSGDLSVYWYQQSLDQGLQFLIQYYNGEERAKGNILERFSAQQFPDLHSELNLSSLELGDSALYFCASSAERDEQFFGPGTRLTVL.